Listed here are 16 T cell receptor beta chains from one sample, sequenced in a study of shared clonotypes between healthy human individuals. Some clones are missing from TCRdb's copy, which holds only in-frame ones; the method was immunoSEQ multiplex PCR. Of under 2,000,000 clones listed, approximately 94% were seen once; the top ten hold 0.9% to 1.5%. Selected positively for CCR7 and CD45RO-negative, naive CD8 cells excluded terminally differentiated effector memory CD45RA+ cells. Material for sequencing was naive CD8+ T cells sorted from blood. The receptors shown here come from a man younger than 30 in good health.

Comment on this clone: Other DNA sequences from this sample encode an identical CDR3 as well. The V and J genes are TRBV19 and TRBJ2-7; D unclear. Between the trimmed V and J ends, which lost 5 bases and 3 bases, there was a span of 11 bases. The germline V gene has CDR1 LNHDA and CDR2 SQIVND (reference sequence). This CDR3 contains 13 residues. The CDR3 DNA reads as TGTGCCAGTAGTCCGGGCCTCCTCTACGAGCAGTACTTC. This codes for CASSPGLLYEQYF. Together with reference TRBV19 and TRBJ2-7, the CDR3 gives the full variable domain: DGGITQSPKYLFRKEGQNVTLSCEQNLNHDAMYWYRQDPGQGLRLIYYSQIVNDFQKGDIAEGYSVSREKKESFPLTVTSAQKNPTAFYLCASSPGLLYEQYFGPGTRLTVT.

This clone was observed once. CDR3 loop: CASSYGNNSPLHF. The DNA for the CDR3 is TGTGCCAGCAGTTACGGCAATAATTCACCCCTCCACTTT. The gene calls are TRBV6-5 and TRBJ1-6; D call uncertain. Trimming stripped 2 bases from V and 5 bases from J, with 4 bases between. Germline-derived CDR1 and CDR2 are MNHEY and SVGAGI. This CDR3 is 13 amino acids long.

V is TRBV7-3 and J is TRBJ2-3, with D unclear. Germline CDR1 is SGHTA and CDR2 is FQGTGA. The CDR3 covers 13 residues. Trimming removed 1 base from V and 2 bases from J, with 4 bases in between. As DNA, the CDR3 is TGTGCCAGCAGCTTAATCGCCACAGATACGCAGTATTTT. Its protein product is CASSLIATDTQYF.

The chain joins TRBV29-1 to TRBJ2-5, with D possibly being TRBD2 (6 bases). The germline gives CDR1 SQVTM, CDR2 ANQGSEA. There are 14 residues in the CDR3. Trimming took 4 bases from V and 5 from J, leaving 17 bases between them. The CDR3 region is CSVGPDTRGETQYF. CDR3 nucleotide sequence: TGCAGCGTTGGCCCAGATACCCGGGGGGAGACCCAGTACTTC.

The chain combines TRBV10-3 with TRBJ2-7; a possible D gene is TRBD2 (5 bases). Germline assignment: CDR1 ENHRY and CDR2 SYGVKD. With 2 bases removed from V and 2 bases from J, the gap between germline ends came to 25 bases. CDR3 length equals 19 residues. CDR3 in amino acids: CAISEQYSRRGRQAYEQYF. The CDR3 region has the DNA TGTGCCATCAGTGAGCAATACAGCCGTCGCGGGCGACAAGCCTACGAGCAGTACTTC.

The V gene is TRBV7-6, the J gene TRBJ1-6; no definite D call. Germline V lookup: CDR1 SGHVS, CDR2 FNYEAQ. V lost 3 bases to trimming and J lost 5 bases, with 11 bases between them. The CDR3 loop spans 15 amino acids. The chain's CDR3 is CASSLSPSNNSPLHF. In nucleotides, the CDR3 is TGTGCCAGCAGCTTGAGTCCTTCTAATAATTCACCCCTCCACTTT.

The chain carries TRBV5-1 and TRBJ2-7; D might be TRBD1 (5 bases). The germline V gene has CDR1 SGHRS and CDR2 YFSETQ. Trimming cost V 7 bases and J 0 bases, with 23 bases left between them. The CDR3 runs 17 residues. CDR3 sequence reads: CASGPKSGQKSSYEQYF. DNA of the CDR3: TGCGCCAGCGGACCAAAGTCAGGGCAGAAAAGCTCCTACGAGCAGTACTTC.

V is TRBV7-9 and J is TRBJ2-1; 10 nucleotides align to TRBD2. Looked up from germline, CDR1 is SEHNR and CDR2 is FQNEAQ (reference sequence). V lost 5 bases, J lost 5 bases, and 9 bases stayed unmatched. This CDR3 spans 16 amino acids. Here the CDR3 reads CASSPRLAGDHNEQFF. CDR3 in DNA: TGTGCCAGCAGCCCTCGGCTAGCGGGGGACCACAATGAGCAGTTCTTC.

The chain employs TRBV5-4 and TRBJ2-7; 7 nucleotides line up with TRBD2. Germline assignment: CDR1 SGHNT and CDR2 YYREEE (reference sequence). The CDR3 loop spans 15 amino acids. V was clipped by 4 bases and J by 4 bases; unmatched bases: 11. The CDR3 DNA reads TGTGCCAGCAGCACCGGGACGGCCGGGGGGTACGAGCAGTACTTC. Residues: CASSTGTAGGYEQYF.

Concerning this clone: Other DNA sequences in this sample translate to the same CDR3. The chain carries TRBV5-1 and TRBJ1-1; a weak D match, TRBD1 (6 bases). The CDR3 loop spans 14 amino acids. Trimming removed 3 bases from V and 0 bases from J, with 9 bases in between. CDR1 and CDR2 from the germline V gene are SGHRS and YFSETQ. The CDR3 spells CASSSGTLNTEAFF. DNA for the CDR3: TGCGCCAGCAGCTCCGGGACACTGAACACTGAAGCTTTCTTT.

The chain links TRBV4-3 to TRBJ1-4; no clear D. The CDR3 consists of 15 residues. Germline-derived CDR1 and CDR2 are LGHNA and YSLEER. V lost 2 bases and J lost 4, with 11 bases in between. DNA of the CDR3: TGCGCCAGCAGCCAAAGTACTGGGGTTAATGAAAAACTGTTTTTT. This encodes CASSQSTGVNEKLFF.

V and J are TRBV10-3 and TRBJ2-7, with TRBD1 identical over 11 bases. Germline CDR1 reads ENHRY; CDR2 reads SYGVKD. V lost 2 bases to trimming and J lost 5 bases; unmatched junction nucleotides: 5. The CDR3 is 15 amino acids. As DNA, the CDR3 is TGTGCCATCAGTGAGGGGACAGGGGGATTCGACGAGCAGTACTTC. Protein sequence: CAISEGTGGFDEQYF.

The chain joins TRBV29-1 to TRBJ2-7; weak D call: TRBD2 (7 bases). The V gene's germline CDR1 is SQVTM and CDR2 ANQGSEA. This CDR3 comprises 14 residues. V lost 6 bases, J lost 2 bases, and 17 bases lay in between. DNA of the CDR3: TGCAGCGTGCAGGGAGGGGACAATACCTACGAGCAGTACTTC. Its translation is CSVQGGDNTYEQYF.

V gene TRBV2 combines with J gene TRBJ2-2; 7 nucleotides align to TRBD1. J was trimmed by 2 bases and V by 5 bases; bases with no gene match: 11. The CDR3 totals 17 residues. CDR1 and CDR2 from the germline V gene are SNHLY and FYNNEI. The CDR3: CASSTHRTGINTGELFF. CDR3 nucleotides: TGTGCCAGCAGTACACACCGGACAGGAATTAACACCGGGGAGCTGTTTTTT.

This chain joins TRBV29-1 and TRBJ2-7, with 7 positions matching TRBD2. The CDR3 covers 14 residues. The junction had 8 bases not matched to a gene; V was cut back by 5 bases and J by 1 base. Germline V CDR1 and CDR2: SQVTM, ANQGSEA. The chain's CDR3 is CSVLGGIESYEQYF. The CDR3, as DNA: TGCAGCGTTTTGGGGGGGATTGAGTCCTACGAGCAGTACTTC.

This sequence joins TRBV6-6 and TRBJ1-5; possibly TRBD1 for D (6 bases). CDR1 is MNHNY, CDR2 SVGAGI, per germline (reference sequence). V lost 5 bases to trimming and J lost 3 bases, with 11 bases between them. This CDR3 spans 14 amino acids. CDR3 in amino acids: CASSDGQFNQPQHF. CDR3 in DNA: TGTGCCAGCAGTGATGGACAGTTCAATCAGCCCCAGCATTTT.